The 5 T cell receptor beta chains listed next were all sequenced from one sample in a study of cytomegalovirus exposure and HLA in healthy donors. This PCR relied on a set of 60 Vbeta primers and 13 Jbeta primers. Here immunoSEQ multiplex PCR was the method, and the copy in TCRdb shows in-frame clones only, minus some. The repertoire holds some 76,000 clones, with 70% to 85% as singletons. Input material: PBMCs. Every receptor here comes from a woman in her fifties or sixties in good health and CMV-seronegative.

The chain links TRBV5-1 to TRBJ2-7; 8 positions agree with TRBD2. J lost 6 bases, V lost 1 base, and 12 bases had no gene match. The CDR3 extends over 16 amino acids. The germline V gene has CDR1 SGHRS and CDR2 YFSETQ. CDR3 bases: TGCGCCAGCAGCTTGTGGGGGGAAAGCGGGAGCGGCGAGCAGTACTTC. Protein product: CASSLWGESGSGEQYF.

The chain carries TRBV4-1 and TRBJ1-4, with no clear D. This CDR3 is 17 amino acids long. Germline V gene lookup returns CDR1 MGHRA and CDR2 YSYEKL. V lost 4 bases and J lost 3, with 18 bases in between. CDR3 sequence: CASSLEPPGRANEKLFF. DNA for the CDR3: TGCGCCAGCAGCCTTGAACCCCCGGGGAGGGCTAATGAAAAACTGTTTTTT.

The CDR3 DNA follows: TGTGCCAGCAGCCCCTGGGGACAGGGATACTACGAGCAGTACTTC. This encodes CASSPWGQGYYEQYF. This rearrangement joins TRBV27 to TRBJ2-7; 9 bases fit TRBD1. From germline, CDR1 is MNHEY and CDR2 SMNVEV (reference sequence). The CDR3 covers 15 residues. Unmatched junction bases numbered 9, after V lost 6 bases and J lost 3 bases.

This chain links TRBV5-8 with TRBJ1-2, with a tentative D call TRBD1 (6 bases). Trimming removed 4 bases from V and 4 bases from J, with 14 bases in between. The CDR3 has 14 amino acids. Germline CDR1 reads SGHTS; CDR2 reads YDEGEE. In DNA form, the CDR3 reads TGTGCCAGCAGCGGGGGGGCAGAGAGCTATGGCTACACCTTC. Translated, it gives CASSGGAESYGYTF. Looking up the rest from reference TRBV5-8 and TRBJ1-2 gives the full variable domain: EAGVTQSPTHLIKTRGQQATLRCSPISGHTSVYWYQQALGLGLQFLLWYDEGEERNRGNFPPRFSGRQFPNYSSELNVNALELEDSALYLCASSGGAESYGYTFGSGTRLTVV.

This chain joins TRBV10-3 and TRBJ2-2; TRBD1 matches at 8 bases. The CDR3 spans 15 residues. Germline trimming cut 5 bases from V and 5 bases from J; bases unmatched to any gene: 7. Germline V gene sequence: CDR1 ENHRY, CDR2 SYGVKD. The CDR3 loop reads CAISSGGMGTGELFF. CDR3 bases: TGTGCCATCAGTTCAGGGGGCATGGGGACCGGGGAGCTGTTTTTT.